The rows below give T cell receptor beta chains drawn from one sample of a study of blood T cells in healthy people across ages. MiXCR, run by TCRdb on the 5' RACE reads, gives a single entry per CDR3 protein. The sample includes 600,000 to 650,000 distinct CDR3 sequences, 45% to 65% seen only once; the top ten take around 37%. The specimen was blood. All receptors derive from a man in his sixties in good health. Each CDR3 is given without its conserved first and last residue. Fields, in order: V gene, J gene, CDR3 protein.

v_gene: TRBV20-1; j_gene: NA; CDR3aa: SERGGPTYEQY
v_gene: TRBV28; j_gene: TRBJ1-2; CDR3aa: ASRVTSYYGYT
v_gene: TRBV6-5; j_gene: TRBJ1-1; CDR3aa: ASSYARTGLYTEAF
v_gene: TRBV20-1; j_gene: TRBJ2-5; CDR3aa: SARPPMGQGETQY
v_gene: TRBV4-2; j_gene: TRBJ2-6; CDR3aa: ASSLETTRSGANVLT
v_gene: TRBV5-1; j_gene: TRBJ2-7; CDR3aa: ASTVGQGALYEQY
v_gene: TRBV18; j_gene: TRBJ2-1; CDR3aa: ASSPSPGQQF
v_gene: TRBV29-1; j_gene: TRBJ2-4; CDR3aa: SIKGAESKNIQY
v_gene: TRBV20-1; j_gene: TRBJ2-7; CDR3aa: SASRRAEPYEQY
v_gene: TRBV18; j_gene: NA; CDR3aa: ASSPLWTGYNEQY
v_gene: TRBV29-1; j_gene: TRBJ2-2; CDR3aa: SVLLLNTGELF
v_gene: TRBV20-1; j_gene: TRBJ1-1; CDR3aa: SPRQGSNTEAF
v_gene: TRBV3-1; j_gene: TRBJ2-6; CDR3aa: ASSQDSRSGANVLT
v_gene: TRBV12-3/TRBV12-4; j_gene: TRBJ2-1; CDR3aa: ASSLGSGGALQF
v_gene: TRBV20-1; j_gene: TRBJ2-1; CDR3aa: SASPTSGGAWEQF
v_gene: TRBV28; j_gene: TRBJ1-4; CDR3aa: ASKGSRDDEKLF
v_gene: TRBV7-2; j_gene: TRBJ2-5; CDR3aa: ASSLVGGTYQETQY
v_gene: TRBV5-1; j_gene: TRBJ2-7; CDR3aa: ASSLGDSKEQY
v_gene: TRBV20-1; j_gene: TRBJ1-1; CDR3aa: SARDPKGENTEAF
v_gene: TRBV4-1; j_gene: TRBJ2-1; CDR3aa: ASAQGINEQF
v_gene: TRBV12-3/TRBV12-4; j_gene: TRBJ1-2; CDR3aa: ASSSRQGRGYT
v_gene: TRBV28; j_gene: TRBJ2-1; CDR3aa: TSSLFVAGNNEQF
v_gene: TRBV12-3/TRBV12-4; j_gene: TRBJ1-5; CDR3aa: AITTGMGQPQH
v_gene: TRBV21-1; j_gene: TRBJ2-7; CDR3aa: ASSKDPLPYEQY
v_gene: TRBV5-1; j_gene: TRBJ2-5; CDR3aa: ASSLMGGEEETQY
v_gene: TRBV2; j_gene: TRBJ1-5; CDR3aa: ASSDRESQPQH
v_gene: TRBV3-1; j_gene: TRBJ2-5; CDR3aa: ASSPGTSDLQETQY
v_gene: TRBV12-3/TRBV12-4; j_gene: TRBJ2-3; CDR3aa: ASIPRNTDTQY
v_gene: TRBV5-1; j_gene: TRBJ2-7; CDR3aa: ASSSTPDTSSYEQY
v_gene: TRBV5-1; j_gene: TRBJ2-4; CDR3aa: ASSLDGVIGQY
v_gene: TRBV29-1; j_gene: TRBJ1-5; CDR3aa: SVCQGSNQPQH
v_gene: TRBV18; j_gene: TRBJ2-1; CDR3aa: ASSPLDLRLAGNEQF
v_gene: TRBV15; j_gene: TRBJ2-1; CDR3aa: ATSRGSGVGEQF
v_gene: TRBV27; j_gene: TRBJ2-5; CDR3aa: ATSGTAQETQY
v_gene: TRBV4-2; j_gene: TRBJ2-5; CDR3aa: ASSQTGTGVRVEQY
v_gene: TRBV29-1; j_gene: TRBJ2-5; CDR3aa: SGGGTQGGQETQY
v_gene: TRBV7-2; j_gene: TRBJ2-7; CDR3aa: ASSLSPGGASYEQY
v_gene: TRBV7-2; j_gene: TRBJ1-2; CDR3aa: ASGLVRDNYGYT
v_gene: TRBV11-2; j_gene: TRBJ1-6; CDR3aa: ASREGSSYNSPLH
v_gene: TRBV3-1; j_gene: TRBJ2-1; CDR3aa: ASSLPGMISYNEQF
v_gene: TRBV5-1; j_gene: TRBJ2-3; CDR3aa: ASSRTGEEEDTQY
v_gene: TRBV29-1; j_gene: TRBJ1-2; CDR3aa: SVELSTGRGYT
v_gene: TRBV25-1; j_gene: TRBJ2-6; CDR3aa: ASGVSGRANVLT
v_gene: TRBV12-3/TRBV12-4; j_gene: TRBJ2-7; CDR3aa: ASSLGETGGWYEQY
v_gene: TRBV6-5; j_gene: TRBJ2-7; CDR3aa: ASSYSGAGRDEQY
v_gene: TRBV5-1; j_gene: TRBJ2-2; CDR3aa: ASSLFPEDGELF
v_gene: TRBV18; j_gene: TRBJ2-5; CDR3aa: ASSPGFQETQY
v_gene: TRBV2; j_gene: TRBJ2-5; CDR3aa: ASCGLVQETQY
v_gene: TRBV5-1; j_gene: TRBJ2-5; CDR3aa: ASSLGGRGQETQY
v_gene: TRBV12-3/TRBV12-4; j_gene: TRBJ1-6; CDR3aa: ASSPRVKLPLH
v_gene: TRBV20-1; j_gene: TRBJ1-1; CDR3aa: SASPVGNGEAF
v_gene: TRBV9; j_gene: TRBJ2-1; CDR3aa: ASSLGGSGAYNEQF
v_gene: TRBV5-5; j_gene: TRBJ1-2; CDR3aa: ASSLQGANYGYT
v_gene: TRBV27; j_gene: TRBJ2-1; CDR3aa: ASSWGGIGEQF
v_gene: TRBV5-1; j_gene: TRBJ2-1; CDR3aa: ASSSASGSPYNEQF
v_gene: TRBV7-2; j_gene: TRBJ2-5; CDR3aa: ASSFQAGGQETQY
v_gene: TRBV5-1; j_gene: TRBJ1-1; CDR3aa: ASSPRDASNTEAF
v_gene: TRBV29-1; j_gene: TRBJ2-7; CDR3aa: SASPATGVYEQY
v_gene: TRBV5-1; j_gene: TRBJ2-1; CDR3aa: ASTWGNEQF
v_gene: TRBV27; j_gene: TRBJ2-3; CDR3aa: ASSLSGLQQTQY